These 22 T cell receptor beta chains were all obtained from the same sample, sequenced in a study of shared clonotypes between healthy human individuals. Positively selected for CCR7, the CD45RO-negative cells used as naive CD8 cells excluded terminally differentiated effector memory CD45RA+ cells. TCRdb's copy holds only in-frame clones and misses some; the assay was immunoSEQ multiplex PCR. The sample lists hundreds of thousands of clones, about 95% occurring once. Sequencing input: naive CD8+ T cells sorted from blood. Receptors originate from a woman aged 25 to 39 in good health.

The V and J genes are TRBV2 and TRBJ1-5; 10 bases line up with TRBD1. CDR1 SNHLY and CDR2 FYNNEI come from the germline V gene. The CDR3 loop spans 15 amino acids. J lost 5 bases, V lost 6 bases, and 7 bases had no gene match. This CDR3 is CASRGDRGGDQPQHF. The CDR3 DNA follows: TGTGCCAGCAGGGGGGACAGGGGAGGGGATCAGCCCCAGCATTTT.

This rearrangement joins TRBV27 to TRBJ1-2; D is unclear. This CDR3 contains 14 residues. CDR1 and CDR2 from the germline V gene are MNHEY and SMNVEV (reference sequence). V was shortened by 0 bases and J by 7 bases, with 12 bases between the two germline ends. The CDR3 loop is CASSLSTPLSGYTF. In nucleotides, the CDR3 is TGTGCCAGCAGTTTATCAACCCCCCTCAGTGGCTACACCTTC.

V usage is TRBV27 and J usage is TRBJ1-1; possible D gene TRBD1, 6 bases. V lost 5 bases and J lost 2, with 12 bases in between. CDR1 MNHEY and CDR2 SMNVEV come from the germline V gene (reference sequence). The CDR3 spans 14 residues. CDR3 sequence reads: CASSLQGINTEAFF. For the CDR3, the DNA is TGTGCCAGCAGTCTACAGGGAATTAACACTGAAGCTTTCTTT.

The rearrangement uses TRBV29-1 and TRBJ2-2; weak D call: TRBD1 (5 bases). Trimming took off 6 bases at V and 5 bases at J, with 16 bases between the two ends. Germline V gene data show CDR1 as SQVTM and CDR2 as ANQGSEA. This CDR3 is 14 amino acids long. Here the CDR3 DNA reads TGCAGCGTAAAGACAGCTCCAAGGACCGGGGAGCTGTTTTTT. Encoded protein: CSVKTAPRTGELFF.

The gene calls are TRBV9 and TRBJ1-5; D remains ambiguous. The CDR3 has 19 amino acids. Trimming shortened V by 1 base and J by 3 bases, and 23 bases separated the two germline ends. CDR1 and CDR2 (germline): SGDLS, YYNGEE. The CDR3 nucleotides read TGTGCCAGCAGCGTACCACCCCGTCCCGGACGAACCATCAATCAGCCCCAGCATTTT. This sequence encodes CASSVPPRPGRTINQPQHF. Full variable domain (remainder filled in from reference TRBV9 and TRBJ1-5): DSGVTQTPKHLITATGQRVTLRCSPRSGDLSVYWYQQSLDQGLQFLIQYYNGEERAKGNILERFSAQQFPDLHSELNLSSLELGDSALYFCASSVPPRPGRTINQPQHFGDGTRLSIL.

On this clone itself: The sample contains more than one DNA sequence encoding this CDR3. The rearrangement uses TRBV27 and TRBJ2-2, with D unresolved. The CDR3 runs 12 residues. Germline V gives CDR1 MNHEY, CDR2 SMNVEV (reference sequence). Between the trimmed V and J ends, which lost 5 bases and 4 bases, there was a span of 5 bases. This CDR3 reads CASSPLTGELFF. CDR3 bases: TGTGCCAGCAGTCCACTCACCGGGGAGCTGTTTTTT.

This sequence joins TRBV19 and TRBJ2-1; D unresolved. Germline V gives CDR1 LNHDA, CDR2 SQIVND (reference sequence). This CDR3 is built from 13 residues. Trimming took off 10 bases at V and 6 bases at J, with 16 bases between the two ends. Here the CDR3 reads CAIREDLTNEQFF. CDR3 bases: TGTGCCATCCGCGAGGATCTCACCAATGAGCAGTTCTTC.

V and J are TRBV28 and TRBJ2-1, with 8 positions matching TRBD2. The CDR3 is 17 amino acids. The germline V gene has CDR1 MDHEN and CDR2 SYDVKM. The V gene end was trimmed by 7 bases and the J gene end by 0 bases; junction bases not matched to a gene: 11. The CDR3 loop reads CASMLSGSVNSYNEQFF. The CDR3 nucleotides read TGTGCCAGCATGTTGAGCGGGAGTGTCAACTCCTACAATGAGCAGTTCTTC. The full variable domain, with the rest looked up from reference TRBV28 and TRBJ2-1, is DVKVTQSSRYLVKRTGEKVFLECVQDMDHENMFWYRQDPGLGLRLIYFSYDVKMKEKGDIPEGYSVSREKKERFSLILESASTNQTSMYLCASMLSGSVNSYNEQFFGPGTRLTVL.

The chain uses TRBV5-8 and TRBJ1-1; no clear D. Trimming shortened V by 3 bases and J by 1 base, and 10 bases separated the two germline ends. The germline gives CDR1 SGHTS, CDR2 YDEGEE. The CDR3 contains 14 residues. The CDR3 bases are TGTGCCAGCAGCTGGATGACGGGGAACACTGAAGCTTTCTTT. This translates into CASSWMTGNTEAFF.

The V call is TRBV4-1, the J call TRBJ2-1, with 12 bases that match TRBD2. The V gene end was trimmed by 2 bases and the J gene end by 9 bases; junction bases not matched to a gene: 8. Germline CDR1 is MGHRA and CDR2 is YSYEKL. The CDR3 is 16 amino acids. This CDR3 reads CASSQLAGGPGGEQFF. The CDR3 nucleotides read TGCGCCAGCAGCCAACTAGCGGGAGGGCCGGGGGGTGAGCAGTTCTTC.

This clone has only one observation. The chain recombines TRBV5-1 with TRBJ1-2, with 9 bases lining up with TRBD1. Germline V CDR1 and CDR2: SGHRS, YFSETQ. Trimming at V came to 2 bases and at J to 6 bases, leaving 2 bases not matched to a gene. The CDR3 is 13 residues long. The CDR3 sequence: CASSFTGGDGYTF. CDR3 in DNA: TGCGCCAGCAGCTTCACAGGGGGCGATGGCTACACCTTC.

The chain joins TRBV11-2 to TRBJ1-4; D is unresolved. Germline V lookup: CDR1 SGHAT, CDR2 FQNNGV. V was pared by 3 bases and J by 8 bases, with 10 bases between. This CDR3 contains 13 residues. CDR3 nucleotides: TGTGCCAGCAGCTTCTGGGAGGGCGAAAAACTGTTTTTT. Amino acid sequence: CASSFWEGEKLFF. Supplemented by reference TRBV11-2 and TRBJ1-4, the full variable domain reads EAGVAQSPRYKIIEKRQSVAFWCNPISGHATLYWYQQILGQGPKLLIQFQNNGVVDDSQLPKDRFSAERLKGVDSTLKIQPAKLEDSAVYLCASSFWEGEKLFFGSGTQLSVL.

The rearrangement uses TRBV1 and TRBJ1-5; the table calls TRBD1, which could not be checked here. TRBV1 is classified as a pseudogene. The CDR3 covers 16 residues. The CDR3 sequence is CTSSLSTGSFYQPQHF. CDR3 coding DNA: TGCACCAGCAGCCTAAGCACAGGTTCGTTTTATCAGCCCCAGCATTTT.

This chain uses TRBV29-1 with TRBJ2-5, with a weak D call TRBD1 (6 bases). Near its end, the DNA agrees better with TRBJ2-7, so the J call may be wrong. The CDR3 covers 12 residues. Germline CDR1 and CDR2: SQVTM and ANQGSEA. This CDR3 is CSVQGSPYEQYF. In nucleotides, the CDR3 is TGCAGCGTACAGGGTTCCCCCTACGAGCAGTACTTC.

About this clone: The same CDR3 is also encoded by other DNA sequences in this sample. The DNA of the CDR3 is TGTGCCAGCAGTTACTTGGGTGAGCAGTACTTC. Encoded protein: CASSYLGEQYF. The chain has TRBV6-5 and TRBJ2-7, with D unresolved. The germline gives CDR1 MNHEY, CDR2 SVGAGI. Trimming removed 1 base at V and 7 bases at J, with 5 bases between. The CDR3 covers 11 residues.

This clone was recorded a few times. The CDR3 nucleotides are TGTGCCAGCAGCTTCAGGGGAGGAGGCTACACCTTC. Its protein product is CASSFRGGGYTF. This rearrangement joins TRBV7-3 to TRBJ1-2; the D gene is possibly TRBD1 (6 bases). Trimming took 3 bases from V and 8 from J, leaving 10 bases between them. The CDR3 covers 12 residues. Germline V gene lookup returns CDR1 SGHTA and CDR2 FQGTGA.

The V call is TRBV10-2, the J call TRBJ2-7, with TRBD2 identical over 14 bases. The CDR3 is 15 amino acids. CDR1 is WSHSY, CDR2 SAAADI, per germline. The junction had 4 bases not matched to a gene; V was cut back by 6 bases and J by 3 bases. The CDR3 bases are TGCGCCAGCAGGGGACTAGCGGGAGTCTACTACGAGCAGTACTTC. Protein product: CASRGLAGVYYEQYF.

As for this clone: The same CDR3 arises from other DNA sequences in this sample as well. The CDR3 spells CATSRGTSGRRNEQFF. CDR3 bases: TGTGCCACCAGCAGGGGGACTAGCGGGCGTAGGAATGAGCAGTTCTTC. This sequence joins TRBV15 and TRBJ2-1; 12 bases fit TRBD2. CDR1 LNHNV and CDR2 YYDKDF come from the germline V gene (reference sequence). J was trimmed by 7 bases and V by 3 bases; bases with no gene match: 7. This CDR3 is 16 amino acids long. Drawing the rest from reference TRBV15 and TRBJ2-1, the complete variable domain is DAMVIQNPRYQVTQFGKPVTLSCSQTLNHNVMYWYQQKSSQAPKLLFHYYDKDFNNEADTPDNFQSRRPNTSFCFLDIRSPGLGDTAMYLCATSRGTSGRRNEQFFGPGTRLTVL.

In its sample, this clone was seen a few times. J is TRBJ1-2 and V is TRBV11-2; D call uncertain. The V gene lost 5 bases and the J gene lost 2 bases, with 15 bases spanning the gap. The CDR3 is 15 amino acids. From germline, CDR1 is SGHAT and CDR2 FQNNGV. The CDR3 is CASSLPGVSNYGYTF. CDR3 nucleotides: TGTGCCAGCAGCCTCCCCGGGGTATCGAACTATGGCTACACCTTC.

The chain employs TRBV19 and TRBJ2-1, with TRBD2 matching 12 bases. The V and J ends lost 5 bases and 4 bases, in that order; junction bases with no gene match: 0. Per the germline V gene, CDR1 is LNHDA and CDR2 is SQIVND (reference sequence). This CDR3 comprises 14 residues. CDR3 nucleotide sequence: TGTGCCAGTAGTCTAGCGGGAGGGTACAATGAGCAGTTCTTC. Residues: CASSLAGGYNEQFF. Looking up the rest from reference TRBV19 and TRBJ2-1 gives the full variable domain: DGGITQSPKYLFRKEGQNVTLSCEQNLNHDAMYWYRQDPGQGLRLIYYSQIVNDFQKGDIAEGYSVSREKKESFPLTVTSAQKNPTAFYLCASSLAGGYNEQFFGPGTRLTVL.

V and J are TRBV7-9 and TRBJ2-2; 7 bases are a match to TRBD2. The CDR3 is 16 residues long. CDR1 is SEHNR, CDR2 FQNEAQ, per germline (reference sequence). V trimming: 1 base; J trimming: 6 bases; junction bases outside the gene matches: 8. CDR3 nucleotides: TGTGCCAGCAGCTTAGTGAGCGGGATTATCCCCGGGGAGCTGTTTTTT. Translating it yields CASSLVSGIIPGELFF.

This chain uses TRBV27 with TRBJ1-5; D not certain. The germline V and J ends were trimmed by 0 bases and 5 bases, with 8 bases remaining between them. The CDR3 spans 14 residues. The germline V gene has CDR1 MNHEY and CDR2 SMNVEV (reference sequence). CDR3 coding DNA: TGTGCCAGCAGTTTATCGCCCCACTATCAGCCCCAGCATTTT. Amino acid sequence: CASSLSPHYQPQHF.